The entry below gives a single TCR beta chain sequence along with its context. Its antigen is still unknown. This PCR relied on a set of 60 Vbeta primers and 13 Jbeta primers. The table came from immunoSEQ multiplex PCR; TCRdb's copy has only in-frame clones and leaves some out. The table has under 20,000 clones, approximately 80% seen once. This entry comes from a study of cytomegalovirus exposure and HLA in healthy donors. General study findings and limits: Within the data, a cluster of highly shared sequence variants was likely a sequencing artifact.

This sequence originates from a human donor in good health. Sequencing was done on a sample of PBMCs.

The CDR3 coding sequence is TGTGCCAGCAGCTTCCTAACGGATCGGGCAGATACGCAGTATTTT. Translated: CASSFLTDRADTQYF. This chain uses TRBV12-1 with TRBJ2-3; the table's D call, TRBD2, has no DNA check behind it. TRBV12-1 is a pseudogene segment. This CDR3 has 15 residues.